One and the same sample provided the 28 T cell receptor beta chains below, sequenced in a study of blood T cell repertoires in COVID-19. This table comes from immunoSEQ multiplex PCR, and its TCRdb copy is limited to in-frame clones, with some not included. The table has 130,000 or so clones, around 89% seen once. The sequencing sample was made of peripheral blood. These receptor sequences come from a man aged 45-65 years with active or convalescent COVID-19.

The chain uses TRBV4-1 and TRBJ2-1, with unresolved D. This CDR3 has 17 residues. Deletions cut 1 base from V and 1 base from J, with 14 bases between. In germline, CDR1 is MGHRA, CDR2 YSYEKL. For the CDR3, the DNA is TGCGCCAGCAGCCAAGCCGAACTCCCTAGATCCTACAATGAGCAGTTCTTC. It specifies CASSQAELPRSYNEQFF.

The chain couples TRBV30 to TRBJ1-5; D call uncertain. The CDR3 runs 13 residues. Between the trimmed V and J ends, which lost 2 bases and 6 bases, there was a span of 11 bases. Germline CDR1 reads GTSNPN; CDR2 reads SVGIG (reference sequence). CDR3 sequence: CAWSRRESQPQHF. The CDR3 DNA sequence: TGTGCCTGGAGTCGGAGGGAAAGTCAGCCCCAGCATTTT. Based on the CDR3 plus reference TRBV30 and TRBJ1-5, the full variable domain is SQTIHQWPATLVQPVGSPLSLECTVEGTSNPNLYWYRQAAGRGLQLLFYSVGIGQISSEVPQNLSASRPQDRQFILSSKKLLLSDSGFYLCAWSRRESQPQHFGDGTRLSIL.

The chain has TRBV7-6 and TRBJ2-5, with 8 bases fitting TRBD2. Looked up from germline, CDR1 is SGHVS and CDR2 is FNYEAQ. The V segment lost 3 bases and the J segment 3 bases; nucleotides outside the gene matches: 9. The CDR3 covers 16 residues. CDR3 residues: CASSFGRTGGEETQYF. The CDR3 DNA sequence: TGTGCCAGCAGCTTTGGTCGTACGGGAGGGGAAGAGACCCAGTACTTC.

The chain is built from TRBV5-4 and TRBJ1-2; possible D gene TRBD1, 5 bases. In germline, CDR1 is SGHNT, CDR2 YYREEE (reference sequence). The CDR3 loop spans 17 amino acids. The ends were cut back, 4 bases at V and 3 bases at J, with 22 bases in the middle. The CDR3 sequence: CASSPGGTQIAYYGYTF. The CDR3 DNA sequence: TGTGCCAGCAGCCCGGGGGGTACACAGATAGCGTACTATGGCTACACCTTC.

The J gene is TRBJ1-5, the V gene TRBV19; D gene uncertain. The ends were cut back, 3 bases at V and 0 bases at J, with 12 bases in the middle. Germline lookup yields CDR1 LNHDA and CDR2 SQIVND (reference sequence). The CDR3 is 16 residues long. The DNA for the CDR3 is TGTGCCAGTAGTATCACGTGGGAGACTAGCAATCAGCCCCAGCATTTT. This translates into CASSITWETSNQPQHF.

Only one count was recorded for this clone. As DNA, the CDR3 is TGCAGTGCTAGTGGCGGGGGGCCTACCTACGAGCAGTACTTC. Amino acid sequence: CSASGGGPTYEQYF. The V call is TRBV20-1, the J call TRBJ2-7; 8 nucleotides align to TRBD2. J gave up 2 bases and V 3 bases, and 6 bases lay outside the gene matches. Germline lookup yields CDR1 DFQATT and CDR2 SNEGSKA (reference sequence). The CDR3 has 14 amino acids.

This clone was counted once. The chain combines TRBV10-3 with TRBJ2-7; 10 positions match TRBD1. Germline loops: CDR1 ENHRY, CDR2 SYGVKD. J was trimmed by 3 bases and V by 6 bases; bases with no gene match: 5. This CDR3 has 14 amino acids. The CDR3 nucleotides read TGTGCCATCAGGGGGGACAGGGGAGGCTACGAGCAGTACTTC. Protein sequence: CAIRGDRGGYEQYF.

The chain links TRBV25-1 to TRBJ2-3; D remains unclear. V lost 2 bases, J lost 1 base, and 10 bases lay in between. This CDR3 region has 15 residues. The germline V gene has CDR1 MGHDK and CDR2 SYGVNS. The CDR3 DNA sequence: TGTGCCAGCAGTGAAATTGGTGGGCGCACAGATACGCAGTATTTT. Amino acids: CASSEIGGRTDTQYF.

This chain joins TRBV5-1 and TRBJ2-3, with 10 bases aligning to TRBD2. Looked up from germline, CDR1 is SGHRS and CDR2 is YFSETQ. V dropped 5 bases and J dropped 2; count of bases not matched to a gene: 5. The CDR3 length is 15 residues. The CDR3 spells CASSSSGRLTDTQYF. In nucleotides, the CDR3 is TGCGCCAGCAGTTCTAGCGGGAGACTCACAGATACGCAGTATTTT.

V is TRBV28 and J is TRBJ2-6; D may be TRBD1 (7 bases). CDR1 is MDHEN, CDR2 SYDVKM, per germline. The CDR3 contains 16 residues. The V and J ends lost 4 bases and 2 bases respectively, with 12 bases between them. CDR3 sequence (DNA): TGTGCCAGCAGTTCAGGAGGGGGCGCTGGGGCCAACGTCCTGACTTTC. It yields the protein CASSSGGGAGANVLTF. Combining the CDR3 with reference TRBV28 and TRBJ2-6 gives the whole variable domain DVKVTQSSRYLVKRTGEKVFLECVQDMDHENMFWYRQDPGLGLRLIYFSYDVKMKEKGDIPEGYSVSREKKERFSLILESASTNQTSMYLCASSSGGGAGANVLTFGAGSRLTVL.

The DNA of the CDR3 is TGTGCCAGTAGTCTTAGGACAGGGGCCATCAATCAGCCCCAGCATTTT. Translating it yields CASSLRTGAINQPQHF. This rearrangement joins TRBV19 to TRBJ1-5, with 9 positions matching TRBD1. Germline V gives CDR1 LNHDA, CDR2 SQIVND (reference sequence). The ends lost 5 bases at V and 3 bases at J; junction bases unmatched: 8. The CDR3 spans 16 residues.

The chain links TRBV24-1 to TRBJ2-3; 10 bases are shared with TRBD1. Germline V gene sequence: CDR1 KGHDR, CDR2 SFDVKD. J was trimmed by 2 bases and V by 4 bases; bases with no gene match: 29. CDR3 size: 24 residues. Here the CDR3 reads CATSEVPGTGAERERGWATDTQYF. In nucleotides, the CDR3 is TGTGCCACCAGTGAGGTCCCAGGGACAGGGGCGGAGCGGGAGCGTGGATGGGCCACAGATACGCAGTATTTT.

In its sample, this clone was seen once. The chain recombines TRBV2 with TRBJ1-3, with D possibly being TRBD1 (5 bases). The germline V gene encodes CDR1 SNHLY and CDR2 FYNNEI. Trimming shortened V by 3 bases and J by 0 bases, and 12 bases separated the two germline ends. This CDR3 comprises 16 residues. The CDR3: CASSDDSHLSGNTIYF. The DNA of the CDR3 is TGTGCCAGCAGTGACGACAGCCACCTCTCTGGAAACACCATATATTTT.

This chain uses TRBV7-2 with TRBJ2-7; no firm D call. The CDR3 contains 13 residues. The V end was cut by 5 bases, the J end by 6 bases, with 14 bases between. From germline, CDR1 is SGHTA and CDR2 FQGNSA. CDR3 residues: CASSGVRVAEQYF. The CDR3 nucleotides are TGTGCCAGCAGCGGAGTCCGGGTTGCCGAGCAGTACTTC.

V gene TRBV7-6 combines with J gene TRBJ1-1, with TRBD1 matching over 8 bases. The CDR3 spans 15 residues. The V and J ends lost 2 bases and 4 bases, in that order; junction bases with no gene match: 6. CDR1 is SGHVS and CDR2 is FNYEAQ in the germline V gene. CDR3 sequence: CASSLTDRGSTEAFF. CDR3 coding DNA: TGTGCCAGCAGCTTAACTGACAGGGGTTCCACTGAAGCTTTCTTT.

V and J are TRBV2 and TRBJ2-1; the match to TRBD2 covers 12 bases. CDR1 SNHLY and CDR2 FYNNEI come from the germline V gene. V dropped 6 bases and J dropped 5; count of bases not matched to a gene: 5. This CDR3 contains 15 residues. The CDR3: CASRLLAGGNNEQFF. The DNA of the CDR3 is TGTGCCAGCAGATTACTAGCGGGAGGAAACAATGAGCAGTTCTTC. The full variable domain, with the rest looked up from reference TRBV2 and TRBJ2-1, is EPEVTQTPSHQVTQMGQEVILRCVPISNHLYFYWYRQILGQKVEFLVSFYNNEISEKSEIFDDQFSVERPDGSNFTLKIRSTKLEDSAMYFCASRLLAGGNNEQFFGPGTRLTVL.

This chain connects TRBV5-1 to TRBJ2-1, with 14 bases matching TRBD2. Germline V gene lookup returns CDR1 SGHRS and CDR2 YFSETQ. The junction had 10 bases not matched to a gene; V was cut back by 3 bases and J by 5 bases. The CDR3 length is 18 residues. CDR3 region: CASSWGLAGVTHDNEQFF. As DNA, the CDR3 is TGCGCCAGCAGCTGGGGACTAGCGGGAGTAACCCATGACAATGAGCAGTTCTTC.

The chain links TRBV5-1 to TRBJ2-5; TRBD1 aligns across 7 bases. The CDR3 has 14 amino acids. Losses at the gene ends were 0 bases for V and 4 bases for J; bases not matched to a gene: 3. Germline V gene sequence: CDR1 SGHRS, CDR2 YFSETQ. The CDR3 spells CASSLDRGRETQYF. Here the CDR3 DNA reads TGCGCCAGCAGCTTGGACAGGGGCAGAGAGACCCAGTACTTC.

The chain has TRBV7-9 and TRBJ1-3; D uncertain. The germline V and J ends were trimmed by 0 bases and 1 base, with 4 bases remaining between them. This CDR3 spans 14 amino acids. Germline loops: CDR1 SEHNR, CDR2 FQNEAQ (reference sequence). The CDR3 reads CASSLALSGNTIYF. CDR3 DNA sequence: TGTGCCAGCAGCTTAGCGCTATCTGGAAACACCATATATTTT.

The rearrangement joins TRBV11-2 to TRBJ1-2, with no clear D. The CDR3 runs 14 residues. Deletions cut 5 bases from V and 4 bases from J, with 14 bases between. The germline V gene has CDR1 SGHAT and CDR2 FQNNGV. CDR3 nucleotides: TGTGCCAGCAGCCCCAATCGAGGTGGCTATGGCTACACCTTC. The encoded protein is CASSPNRGGYGYTF.

This chain links TRBV11-2 with TRBJ1-2; the D gene is possibly TRBD1 (6 bases). Trimming stripped 5 bases from V and 2 bases from J, with 12 bases between. The CDR3 loop spans 14 amino acids. Germline V gene lookup returns CDR1 SGHAT and CDR2 FQNNGV. CDR3 nucleotides: TGTGCCAGCAGCCCCTTAAGGGGGAACTATGGCTACACCTTC. Translated, it gives CASSPLRGNYGYTF. Drawing the rest from reference TRBV11-2 and TRBJ1-2, the complete variable domain is EAGVAQSPRYKIIEKRQSVAFWCNPISGHATLYWYQQILGQGPKLLIQFQNNGVVDDSQLPKDRFSAERLKGVDSTLKIQPAKLEDSAVYLCASSPLRGNYGYTFGSGTRLTVV.

The chain couples TRBV2 to TRBJ2-1, with 11 bases fitting TRBD1. With V trimmed by 6 bases and J by 3 bases, 4 bases remained unmatched. Germline V CDR1 and CDR2: SNHLY, FYNNEI. The CDR3 is 15 residues long. CDR3 loop: CASRGQGAGYNEQFF. The CDR3, as DNA: TGTGCCAGCAGAGGACAGGGGGCGGGCTACAATGAGCAGTTCTTC. Supplemented by reference TRBV2 and TRBJ2-1, the full variable domain reads EPEVTQTPSHQVTQMGQEVILRCVPISNHLYFYWYRQILGQKVEFLVSFYNNEISEKSEIFDDQFSVERPDGSNFTLKIRSTKLEDSAMYFCASRGQGAGYNEQFFGPGTRLTVL.

This clone was found once. The genes are TRBV7-2 and TRBJ2-2, with a tentative D call TRBD2 (5 bases). Germline V gene sequence: CDR1 SGHTA, CDR2 FQGNSA. V was clipped by 1 base and J by 5 bases, with 14 bases between them. This CDR3 is built from 16 residues. The CDR3 loop reads CASSLEYLRGTGELFF. CDR3 DNA: TGTGCCAGCAGCTTAGAGTACCTTCGAGGGACCGGGGAGCTGTTTTTT.

The V and J genes are TRBV5-1 and TRBJ1-1, with 8 bases fitting TRBD1. Germline trimming cut 5 bases from V and 3 bases from J; bases unmatched to any gene: 15. CDR1 is SGHRS and CDR2 is YFSETQ in the germline V gene. The CDR3 runs 17 residues. In DNA form, the CDR3 reads TGCGCCAGCAGAGCCCGACAGGGGTCGGTAGGGGACACTGAAGCTTTCTTT. This codes for CASRARQGSVGDTEAFF.

The chain links TRBV29-1 to TRBJ2-5; D is ambiguous. The CDR3 runs 13 residues. Germline assignment: CDR1 SQVTM and CDR2 ANQGSEA. V shed 2 bases and J shed 0 bases, with 7 bases lying between them. DNA of the CDR3: TGCAGCGTTGAAAAAGAGTACCAAGAGACCCAGTACTTC. Its translation is CSVEKEYQETQYF.

The chain links TRBV19 to TRBJ2-7; no definite D call. The CDR3 sequence is 15 residues long. V dropped 5 bases and J dropped 2 bases, with 16 bases sitting between them. CDR1 is LNHDA and CDR2 is SQIVND in the germline V gene (reference sequence). CDR3 nucleotides: TGTGCCAGTAGTCCTATTACAGCACCCGCCTACGAGCAGTACTTC. It encodes CASSPITAPAYEQYF. Drawing the rest from reference TRBV19 and TRBJ2-7, the complete variable domain is DGGITQSPKYLFRKEGQNVTLSCEQNLNHDAMYWYRQDPGQGLRLIYYSQIVNDFQKGDIAEGYSVSREKKESFPLTVTSAQKNPTAFYLCASSPITAPAYEQYFGPGTRLTVT.

The gene calls are TRBV3-1 (or the pseudogene TRBV3-2) and TRBJ2-5; 7 nucleotides match TRBD2. Per the germline V gene, CDR1 is LGHDT and CDR2 is YNNKEL (reference sequence). The V gene end was trimmed by 0 bases and the J gene end by 2 bases; junction bases not matched to a gene: 6. The CDR3 is made up of 16 amino acids. In DNA, the CDR3 is TGTGCCAGCAGCCAAGATCCCCTGCGGGGGCAAGAGACCCAGTACTTC. This gives the protein CASSQDPLRGQETQYF.

This clone was detected only once. The chain recombines TRBV7-8 with TRBJ1-2, with 8 bases aligning to TRBD1. CDR3 size: 15 residues. V lost 2 bases and J lost 7; bases outside the gene matches: 9. The germline V gene encodes CDR1 SGHVS and CDR2 FQNEAQ. The CDR3 is CASSLFGQGESGYTF. The CDR3 DNA follows: TGTGCCAGCAGCTTATTCGGACAGGGCGAGAGTGGCTACACCTTC.